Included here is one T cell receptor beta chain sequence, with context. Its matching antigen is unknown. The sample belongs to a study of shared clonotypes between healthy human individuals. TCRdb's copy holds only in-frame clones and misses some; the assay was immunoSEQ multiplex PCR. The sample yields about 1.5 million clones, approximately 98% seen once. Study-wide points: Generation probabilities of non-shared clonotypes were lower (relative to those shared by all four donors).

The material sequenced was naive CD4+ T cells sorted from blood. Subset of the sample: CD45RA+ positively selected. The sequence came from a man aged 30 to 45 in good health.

In DNA form, the CDR3 reads TGTGCCAGCAGCCAAGGAGCAGGACAGGGGGCCGATGAGCAGTTCTTC. It yields the protein CASSQGAGQGADEQFF. The V and J genes are TRBV4-2 and TRBJ2-1; the match to TRBD1 covers 11 bases. Germline V gene sequence: CDR1 LGHNA, CDR2 YNFKEQ. After removal of 1 base from V and 8 bases from J, the junction contained 7 bases not matched to a gene. The CDR3 consists of 16 residues.